The clone carrying this TCR beta chain was picked up a small number of times. Each CDR3 protein is one row after TCRdb ran MiXCR on the 5' RACE reads. The sample has some 66,000 distinct CDR3 sequences, over 8% seen once; the top ten hold around 3.5%. This entry belongs to a study of early T cells in non-severe SARS-CoV-2 infection. The clonotype comes from an adult who was a healthcare worker with PCR-confirmed SARS-CoV-2 infection or an uninfected control (not recorded which). The sequenced sample was whole blood.

Here the CDR3 reads CASTDSYYGYTF. Written as DNA, the CDR3 is TGTGCCAGCACTGACAGCTACTATGGCTACACCTTC. The gene calls are TRBV9 and TRBJ1-2; possible D gene TRBD1, 5 bases. Per germline, CDR1 SGDLS and CDR2 YYNGEE. V was trimmed by 6 bases and J by 3 bases, leaving 9 bases between them. The CDR3 extends over 12 amino acids.